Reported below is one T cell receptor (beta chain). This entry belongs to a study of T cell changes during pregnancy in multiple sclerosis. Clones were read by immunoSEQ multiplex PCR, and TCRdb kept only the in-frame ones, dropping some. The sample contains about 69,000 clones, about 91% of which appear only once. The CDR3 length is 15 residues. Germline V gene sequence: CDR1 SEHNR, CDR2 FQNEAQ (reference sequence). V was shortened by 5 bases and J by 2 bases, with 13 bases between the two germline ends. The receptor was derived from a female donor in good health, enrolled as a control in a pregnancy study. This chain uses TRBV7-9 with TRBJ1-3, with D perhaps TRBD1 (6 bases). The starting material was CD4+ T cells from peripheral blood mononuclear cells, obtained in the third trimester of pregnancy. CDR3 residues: CASSTTTGAGNTIYF. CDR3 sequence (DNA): TGTGCCAGCAGCACTACGACAGGCGCTGGAAACACCATATATTTT. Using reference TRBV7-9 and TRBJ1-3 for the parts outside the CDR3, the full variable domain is DTGVSQNPRHKITKRGQNVTFRCDPISEHNRLYWYRQTLGQGPEFLTYFQNEAQLEKSRLLSDRFSAERPKGSFSTLEIQRTEQGDSAMYLCASSTTTGAGNTIYFGEGSWLTVV.